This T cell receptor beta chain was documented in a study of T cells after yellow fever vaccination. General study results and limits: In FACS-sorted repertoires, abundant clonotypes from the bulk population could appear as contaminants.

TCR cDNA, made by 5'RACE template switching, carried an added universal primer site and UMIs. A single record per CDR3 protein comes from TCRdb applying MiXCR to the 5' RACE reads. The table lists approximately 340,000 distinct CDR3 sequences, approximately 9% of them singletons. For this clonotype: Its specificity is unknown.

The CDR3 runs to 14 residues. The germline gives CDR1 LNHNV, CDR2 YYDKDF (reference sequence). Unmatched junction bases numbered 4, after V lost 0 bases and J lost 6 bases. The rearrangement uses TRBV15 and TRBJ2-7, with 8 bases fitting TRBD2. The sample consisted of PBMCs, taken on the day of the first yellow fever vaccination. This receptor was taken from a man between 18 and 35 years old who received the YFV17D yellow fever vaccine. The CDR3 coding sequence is TGTGCCACCAGCAGAGAAGCGGGGGTGGTCGAGCAGTACTTC. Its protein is CATSREAGVVEQYF.